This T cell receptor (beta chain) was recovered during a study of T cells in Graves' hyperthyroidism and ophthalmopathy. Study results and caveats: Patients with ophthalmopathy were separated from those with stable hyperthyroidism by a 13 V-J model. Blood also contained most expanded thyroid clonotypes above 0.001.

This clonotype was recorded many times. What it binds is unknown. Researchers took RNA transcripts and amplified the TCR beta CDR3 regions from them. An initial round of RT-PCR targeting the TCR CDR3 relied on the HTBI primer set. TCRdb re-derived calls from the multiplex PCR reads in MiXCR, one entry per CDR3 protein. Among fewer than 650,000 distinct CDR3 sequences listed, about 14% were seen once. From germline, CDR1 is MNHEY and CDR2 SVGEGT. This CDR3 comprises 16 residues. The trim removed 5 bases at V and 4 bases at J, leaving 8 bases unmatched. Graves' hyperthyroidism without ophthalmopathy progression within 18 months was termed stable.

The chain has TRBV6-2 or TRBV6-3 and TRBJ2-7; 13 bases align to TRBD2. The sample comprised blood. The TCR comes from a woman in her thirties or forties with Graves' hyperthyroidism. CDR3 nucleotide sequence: TGTGCCAGCAGTCAAAGGACTAGCGGGAGTCGGTACGAGCAGTACTTC. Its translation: CASSQRTSGSRYEQYF.